A selection of T cell receptor beta chains follows, all from one sample in a study of T cells in Graves' hyperthyroidism and ophthalmopathy. TCRdb used MiXCR to reprocess the multiplex PCR reads, holding one entry per CDR3 protein. Among some 50,000 distinct CDR3 sequences, roughly 51% were seen once, and the ten largest hold roughly 30%. Sequenced material: peripheral blood or thyroid tissue (not recorded which). These receptors were collected from a man aged 18 to 29 with Graves' hyperthyroidism. Each CDR3 is given with its conserved first and last residue. A D gene is named only where the DNA matches it firmly. A clone size is listed for some rows: how often the clone was seen (once, few, many), or a class if it is expanded.

cdr3_aa	cdr3_nt	v_call	j_call	d_call	clone_size
CASSRDWETQYF	TGTGCCAGCAGTCGGGACTGGGAGACCCAGTACTTC	TRBV7-9	TRBJ2-5	NA	few
CASSLAFAGEEYF	TGTGCCAGCAGTTTAGCGTTCGCTGGAGAAGAGTACTTC	TRBV12-3/TRBV12-4	TRBJ2-7	NA	many
CSASGSYYEQYF	TGCAGTGCTAGCGGGAGCTACTACGAGCAGTACTTC	TRBV20-1	TRBJ2-7	NA	NA
CASSEGGQMGQETQYF	TGCGCCAGCAGTGAGGGAGGACAGATGGGGCAAGAGACCCAGTACTTC	TRBV10-2	TRBJ2-5	NA	NA
CASSDRVATGNTIYF	TGTGCCAGCAGTGACAGGGTTGCAACAGGAAACACCATATATTTT	TRBV25-1	TRBJ1-3	NA	NA
CASSYSSGAGETQYF	TGTGCCAGCAGTTACTCGTCTGGGGCGGGAGAGACCCAGTACTTC	TRBV6-5	TRBJ2-5	NA	many
CSVSTSGKPYEQYF	TGCAGCGTTTCGACTAGCGGGAAGCCCTACGAGCAGTACTTC	TRBV29-1	TRBJ2-7	TRBD2	once
CASSLSGTGGSYEQYF	TGTGCCAGCAGCTTATCCGGGACAGGGGGCTCCTACGAGCAGTACTTC	TRBV7-3	TRBJ2-7	TRBD1	NA
CASSFGAKHYEQYF	TGTGCCAGCAGCTTTGGGGCCAAACACTACGAGCAGTACTTC	TRBV11-2	TRBJ2-7	NA	NA
CSERQGRYEQYF	TGCAGCGAAAGACAGGGGCGCTACGAGCAGTACTTC	TRBV29-1	TRBJ2-7	TRBD1	NA
CASSFRPGQFSTDTQYF	TGTGCCAGCAGCTTTCGTCCGGGACAGTTTTCAACTGATACGCAGTATTTT	TRBV9	TRBJ2-3	TRBD1	many
CAISMAGYNQPQHF	TGTGCCATCAGCATGGCAGGTTACAATCAGCCCCAGCATTTT	TRBV10-3	TRBJ1-5	NA	NA
CASSARDRASYEQYF	TGTGCCAGCAGCGCCCGGGACAGGGCTTCCTACGAGCAGTACTTC	TRBV7-2	TRBJ2-7	TRBD1	many
CASSRGVGQETQYF	TGTGCCAGCAGTCGGGGGGTGGGCCAAGAGACCCAGTACTTC	TRBV6-1	TRBJ2-5	TRBD2	once
CASGLQGGKTQYF	TGTGCTAGTGGTTTGCAGGGCGGGAAGACCCAGTACTTC	TRBV12-5	TRBJ2-5	NA	NA
CASSRDGGSGNTIYF	TGTGCCAGCAGCCGGGACGGGGGCTCTGGAAACACCATATATTTT	TRBV6-6	TRBJ1-3	NA	many
CASFKELNTEAFF	TGTGCCAGTTTTAAGGAGCTGAACACTGAAGCTTTCTTT	TRBV18	TRBJ1-1	NA	NA
CASSRGHLEQYF	TGTGCCAGCAGTAGGGGCCACTTGGAGCAGTACTTC	TRBV2	TRBJ2-7	NA	NA
CSAAREGWLQETQYF	TGCAGTGCAGCTCGGGAGGGGTGGCTCCAAGAGACCCAGTACTTC	TRBV20-1	TRBJ2-5	TRBD2	NA
CASSLGPGASYEQYF	TGTGCCAGCAGCTTAGGTCCAGGGGCGTCCTACGAGCAGTACTTC	TRBV7-2	TRBJ2-7	NA	NA
CASSFAGTKGTQYF	TGTGCCAGCAGTTTTGCCGGGACCAAGGGGACCCAGTACTTC	TRBV12-3/TRBV12-4	TRBJ2-5	NA	few
CASSLDYNSPLHF	TGTGCCAGCAGCTTAGATTACAATTCACCCCTCCACTTT	TRBV7-2	TRBJ1-6	NA	NA
CASSQGATVNTEAFF	TGCGCCAGCAGCCAGGGCGCGACAGTGAACACTGAAGCTTTCTTT	TRBV4-3	TRBJ1-1	NA	many
CATDRGQSRKLFF	TGTGCCACCGACAGGGGGCAAAGTCGAAAACTGTTTTTT	TRBV15	TRBJ1-4	TRBD1	few
CASSQGGRDEAFF	TGCGCCAGCAGCCAAGGAGGGCGAGATGAAGCTTTCTTT	TRBV4-1	TRBJ1-1	NA	few
CATSRDEATNEKLFF	TGTGCCACCAGCAGAGATGAAGCAACTAATGAAAAACTGTTTTTT	TRBV15	TRBJ1-4	NA	NA
CASSLRGYNQPQHF	TGTGCCAGCAGTTTACGAGGTTACAATCAGCCCCAGCATTTT	TRBV12-3/TRBV12-4	TRBJ1-5	NA	many
CASSLQADTEAFF	TGTGCCAGCAGCCTGCAGGCGGACACTGAAGCTTTCTTT	TRBV7-2	TRBJ1-1	NA	NA
CATSSQMETGNSPLHF	TGTGCCACCAGCAGCCAGATGGAAACGGGGAATTCACCCCTCCACTTT	TRBV15	TRBJ1-6	NA	NA
CASSAPGQGITGELFF	TGTGCCAGCAGTGCGCCGGGACAGGGAATCACCGGGGAGCTGTTTTTT	TRBV25-1	TRBJ2-2	TRBD1	NA
CASSAYRGGTEAFF	TGTGCCAGTAGTGCGTACAGGGGCGGCACTGAAGCTTTCTTT	TRBV19	TRBJ1-1	TRBD1	NA
CAISAGDSSYEQYF	TGTGCCATCAGTGCAGGGGACAGCTCCTACGAGCAGTACTTC	TRBV10-3	TRBJ2-7	TRBD1	many
CAGSIDGYGYTF	TGTGCCGGTAGTATCGACGGCTATGGCTACACCTTC	TRBV19	TRBJ1-2	NA	once
CASRGTGLTPLDYEQYF	TGCGCCAGCAGGGGGACAGGGTTGACGCCGCTAGACTACGAGCAGTACTTC	TRBV10-2	TRBJ2-7	TRBD1	many
CASSQEPYGRGRDSGANVLTF	TGCGCCAGCAGCCAAGAACCATACGGGCGTGGCCGGGACTCTGGGGCCAACGTCCTGACTTTC	TRBV4-1	TRBJ2-6	NA	many
CASSRRVASSYEQCF	TGTGCCAGCAGTCGAAGGGTGGCGAGCTCCTACGAGCAGTGCTTC	TRBV6-1	TRBJ2-7	NA	few
CASGPGTSVRETQYF	TGTGCCAGCGGACCCGGGACTAGCGTTCGCGAGACCCAGTACTTC	TRBV28	TRBJ2-5	TRBD2	many
CASSLRQGASGQPQHF	TGTGCCAGTAGTCTTCGACAGGGGGCTTCGGGGCAGCCCCAGCATTTT	TRBV19	TRBJ1-5	TRBD1	medium-sized
CASSQAKFNTQYF	TGTGCCAGCAGCCAAGCAAAGTTTAATACGCAGTATTTT	TRBV14	TRBJ2-3	NA	many
CSASRDSISYEQYF	TGCAGTGCTAGCCGGGACAGCATCTCCTACGAGCAGTACTTC	TRBV20-1	TRBJ2-7	TRBD1	medium-sized
CASSQVSQANEQYF	TGTGCCAGCAGCCAAGTTAGCCAGGCGAACGAGCAGTACTTC	TRBV14	TRBJ2-7	NA	many
CASRGTGVSGELYF	TGTGCCAGCAGGGGGACAGGGGTCAGCGGGGAGCTGTACTTC	TRBV7-3	TRBJ2-7	TRBD1	NA
CASSLGGQEQYF	TGTGCCAGCAGCTTAGGTGGACAGGAGCAGTACTTC	TRBV7-9	TRBJ2-7	NA	NA
CAISDRGSGYEQYF	TGTGCCATCAGTGACAGGGGGAGTGGCTACGAGCAGTACTTC	TRBV10-3	TRBJ2-7	TRBD1	NA
CSARKGQYQETQYF	TGCAGTGCTAGGAAAGGACAGTACCAAGAGACCCAGTACTTC	TRBV20-1	TRBJ2-5	NA	NA
CAWSVQGTPGYGYTF	TGTGCCTGGAGTGTTCAGGGGACGCCTGGGTATGGCTACACCTTC	TRBV30	TRBJ1-2	NA	NA
CASSSTGTLYEQYF	TGTGCCAGCAGCTCAACCGGGACACTCTACGAGCAGTACTTC	TRBV7-2	TRBJ2-7	NA	NA
CSAADGDRSYNSPLHF	TGCAGTGCTGCCGATGGGGACAGATCATATAATTCACCCCTCCACTTT	TRBV20-1	TRBJ1-6	TRBD1	NA
CASMSAANTEAFF	TGCGCCAGCATGAGTGCCGCGAACACTGAAGCTTTCTTT	TRBV10-2	TRBJ1-1	NA	many
CASGLAGSTGELFF	TGTGCCAGCGGCCTGGCAGGAAGTACCGGGGAGCTGTTTTTT	TRBV4-2	TRBJ2-2	NA	NA
CASSESRVPTGPEAFF	TGTGCCAGCAGTGAATCAAGGGTTCCCACCGGGCCTGAAGCTTTCTTT	TRBV21-1	TRBJ1-1	NA	NA
CAMRTGDSPLHF	TGTGCCATGAGGACAGGGGATTCACCCCTCCACTTT	TRBV10-3	TRBJ1-6	TRBD1	NA
CASSVYRDRGLDTEAFF	TGTGCCAGCAGCGTCTACCGAGACAGGGGCCTAGACACTGAAGCTTTCTTT	TRBV9	TRBJ1-1	TRBD1	NA